These 23 T cell receptor beta chains came from one sample sequenced in a study of blood T cell repertoires in COVID-19. Here immunoSEQ multiplex PCR was the method, and the copy in TCRdb shows in-frame clones only, minus some. The sample has around 130,000 clones, approximately 80% seen once. The sample consisted of peripheral blood. These receptors were collected from a man aged 35 to 55 with active or convalescent COVID-19.

This clone was observed a single time. The rearrangement uses TRBV3-1 (or the pseudogene TRBV3-2) and TRBJ2-4, with 15 positions matching TRBD2. Germline CDR1 is LGHDT and CDR2 is YNNKEL (reference sequence). There are 17 residues in the CDR3. After removal of 4 bases from V and 8 bases from J, the junction contained 9 bases not matched to a gene. The DNA of the CDR3 is TGTGCCAGCAGCCCGTGGACTAGCGGGGGGGGATGGGACATTCAGTACTTC. It codes for CASSPWTSGGGWDIQYF.

The chain joins TRBV3-1 (or the pseudogene TRBV3-2) to TRBJ2-7, with D possibly TRBD2 on 6 matching bases. Per germline, CDR1 LGHDT and CDR2 YNNKEL (reference sequence). CDR3 length equals 14 residues. Trimming took off 0 bases at V and 5 bases at J, with 11 bases between the two ends. The CDR3 loop reads CASSQEGGGNEQYF. The CDR3, as DNA: TGTGCCAGCAGCCAAGAGGGGGGAGGCAACGAGCAGTACTTC.

The chain recombines TRBV30 with TRBJ1-4; perhaps TRBD1 as D (6 bases). Germline V lookup: CDR1 GTSNPN, CDR2 SVGIG (reference sequence). Trimming shortened V by 0 bases and J by 8 bases, and 16 bases separated the two germline ends. This CDR3 contains 15 residues. CDR3 sequence reads: CAWSVVMGAGEKLFF. For the CDR3, the DNA is TGTGCCTGGAGTGTCGTTATGGGGGCTGGAGAAAAACTGTTTTTT. Variable domain in full (rest from reference TRBV30 and TRBJ1-4): SQTIHQWPATLVQPVGSPLSLECTVEGTSNPNLYWYRQAAGRGLQLLFYSVGIGQISSEVPQNLSASRPQDRQFILSSKKLLLSDSGFYLCAWSVVMGAGEKLFFGSGTQLSVL.

The chain uses TRBV9 and TRBJ1-1; possibly TRBD1 for D (5 bases). This CDR3 has 13 residues. Germline V gives CDR1 SGDLS, CDR2 YYNGEE. The V end lost 4 bases, the J end lost 5 bases, and 12 bases lay between the germline ends. CDR3 DNA: TGTGCCAGCAGCTGGCCGGGGGGAACTGAAGCTTTCTTT. Translating it yields CASSWPGGTEAFF.

J is TRBJ2-2 and V is TRBV11-2; 9 bases are a match to TRBD2. This CDR3 has 16 residues. Germline V CDR1 and CDR2: SGHAT, FQNNGV. V gave up 5 bases and J gave up 7 bases; unmatched junction bases: 11. CDR3 amino acids: CASSPSSGVRGGELFF. The CDR3 DNA sequence: TGTGCCAGCAGCCCTTCTAGCGGGGTGAGAGGCGGGGAGCTGTTTTTT.

The genes are TRBV18 and TRBJ2-7; TRBD1 matches at 7 bases. CDR3 size: 14 residues. Germline V gene sequence: CDR1 KGHSH, CDR2 LQKENI. V lost 0 bases, J lost 6 bases, and 5 bases stayed unmatched. The CDR3 DNA reads as TGTGCCAGCTCACCACCGACAGGGACGGGCGAGCAGTACTTC. It translates to CASSPPTGTGEQYF.

V and J are TRBV29-1 and TRBJ1-2; D ambiguous. Per germline, CDR1 SQVTM and CDR2 ANQGSEA. V was shortened by 3 bases and J by 4 bases, with 6 bases between the two germline ends. The CDR3 covers 11 residues. CDR3 DNA sequence: TGCAGCGTTGACGGAGCCTATGGCTACACCTTC. Translated: CSVDGAYGYTF.

The genes are TRBV11-2 and TRBJ1-4; D gene uncertain. The CDR3 is made up of 13 amino acids. Between the trimmed V and J ends, which lost 6 bases and 6 bases, there was a span of 11 bases. The V gene's germline CDR1 is SGHAT and CDR2 FQNNGV. The CDR3 region is CASSFRGDEKLFF. As DNA, the CDR3 is TGTGCCAGCAGTTTCCGGGGAGATGAAAAACTGTTTTTT.

This clone was counted once. V usage is TRBV5-1 and J usage is TRBJ2-1, with D hard to call. The V and J ends lost 7 bases and 8 bases respectively, with 16 bases between them. The CDR3 sequence is 13 residues long. Germline CDR1 and CDR2: SGHRS and YFSETQ. CDR3 residues: CASHLAASDEQFF. CDR3 coding DNA: TGCGCCAGCCACTTGGCAGCGAGCGATGAGCAGTTCTTC.

In this sample, this clone turned up once. The V gene is TRBV19, the J gene TRBJ1-1, with TRBD1 as a possible D gene (5 bases). Germline CDR1 is LNHDA and CDR2 is SQIVND (reference sequence). The length of the CDR3 is 13 residues. Trimming pared 3 bases from V and 5 bases from J, leaving 10 bases between. CDR3 amino acids: CASSMGGETEAFF. In DNA form, the CDR3 reads TGTGCCAGTAGTATGGGGGGGGAAACTGAAGCTTTCTTT.

This chain links TRBV5-1 with TRBJ2-1, with 10 positions matching TRBD1. This CDR3 spans 15 amino acids. V trimming: 1 base; J trimming: 8 bases; junction bases outside the gene matches: 6. Per germline, CDR1 SGHRS and CDR2 YFSETQ. The CDR3 region is CASSLQDRGRDEQFF. CDR3 coding DNA: TGCGCCAGCAGCTTGCAGGACAGGGGGAGGGATGAGCAGTTCTTC. Full variable domain (remainder filled in from reference TRBV5-1 and TRBJ2-1): KAGVTQTPRYLIKTRGQQVTLSCSPISGHRSVSWYQQTPGQGLQFLFEYFSETQRNKGNFPGRFSGRQFSNSRSEMNVSTLELGDSALYLCASSLQDRGRDEQFFGPGTRLTVL.

V and J are TRBV27 and TRBJ1-2; 7 nucleotides match TRBD1. The germline gives CDR1 MNHEY, CDR2 SMNVEV (reference sequence). The CDR3 extends over 15 amino acids. The V gene end was trimmed by 4 bases and the J gene end by 3 bases; junction bases not matched to a gene: 8. The CDR3 nucleotides read TGTGCCAGCAGTTCCCCCGGGACAGCTGACTATGGCTACACCTTC. Its translation: CASSSPGTADYGYTF.

The chain carries TRBV6-5 and TRBJ2-7; 10 bases line up with TRBD2. V trimming: 2 bases; J trimming: 4 bases; junction bases outside the gene matches: 5. Germline loops: CDR1 MNHEY, CDR2 SVGAGI. CDR3 size: 15 residues. In nucleotides, the CDR3 is TGTGCCAGCAGTTACGGGCTAGCGGGGGTTTACGAGCAGTACTTC. The encoded protein is CASSYGLAGVYEQYF.

The J gene is TRBJ2-1, the V gene TRBV11-3, with 8 bases lining up with TRBD1. The CDR3 is made up of 16 amino acids. The V gene end was trimmed by 4 bases and the J gene end by 0 bases; junction bases not matched to a gene: 5. Germline CDR1 is SGHNT and CDR2 is YENEEA. As DNA, the CDR3 is TGTGCCAGCAGCTCATTAGGGACAGGCTCCTACAATGAGCAGTTCTTC. Translating gives CASSSLGTGSYNEQFF.

This chain connects TRBV7-9 to TRBJ1-2; the D is unclear. Deletions cut 6 bases from V and 6 bases from J, with 11 bases between. This CDR3 contains 12 residues. CDR1 and CDR2 from the germline V gene are SEHNR and FQNEAQ (reference sequence). The CDR3: CASSQNTHGYTF. The CDR3 DNA reads TGTGCCAGCAGTCAGAACACGCATGGCTACACCTTC.

The V call is TRBV5-1, the J call TRBJ2-3; D not certain. Trimming pared 5 bases from V and 4 bases from J, leaving 11 bases between. CDR3 length: 13 amino acids. Germline V CDR1 and CDR2: SGHRS, YFSETQ. Here the CDR3 reads CASRSPPADTQYF. The CDR3 DNA reads TGCGCCAGCAGAAGTCCACCGGCAGATACGCAGTATTTT. Using reference TRBV5-1 and TRBJ2-3 for the parts outside the CDR3, the full variable domain is KAGVTQTPRYLIKTRGQQVTLSCSPISGHRSVSWYQQTPGQGLQFLFEYFSETQRNKGNFPGRFSGRQFSNSRSEMNVSTLELGDSALYLCASRSPPADTQYFGPGTRLTVL.

Comments on this clone: At the DNA level, this CDR3 is encoded by other sequences in the same sample as well. The V gene is TRBV6-1, the J gene TRBJ1-5; the D gene is possibly TRBD1 (5 bases). Germline loops: CDR1 MNHNS, CDR2 SASEGT. The CDR3 is 14 residues long. The V and J ends lost 3 bases and 1 base respectively, with 7 bases between them. The CDR3 loop reads CASSDGGSNQPQHF. CDR3 sequence (DNA): TGTGCCAGCAGTGACGGGGGGAGCAATCAGCCCCAGCATTTT.

This clone was recorded a few times. The chain uses TRBV7-3 and TRBJ2-7; 9 bases fit TRBD1. The CDR3 consists of 15 residues. The ends lost 0 bases at V and 5 bases at J; junction bases unmatched: 5. Germline assignment: CDR1 SGHTA and CDR2 FQGTGA. CDR3: CASSLTGTGIHEQYF. The CDR3 DNA sequence: TGTGCCAGCAGCTTAACCGGGACAGGGATCCACGAGCAGTACTTC.

The J gene is TRBJ2-7, the V gene TRBV2; 10 bases are a match to TRBD2. The CDR3 sequence is 14 residues long. Germline CDR1 and CDR2: SNHLY and FYNNEI. The V segment lost 8 bases and the J segment 2 bases; nucleotides outside the gene matches: 6. The CDR3: CASQLAGLAYEQYF. CDR3 nucleotide sequence: TGTGCCAGCCAACTAGCGGGGTTAGCCTACGAGCAGTACTTC.

This clone was seen just once. The chain recombines TRBV10-3 with TRBJ1-2; 7 bases map to TRBD1. CDR3 length: 15 residues. The germline V gene encodes CDR1 ENHRY and CDR2 SYGVKD. V shed 6 bases and J 4 bases; nucleotides not matched to a gene: 11. CDR3 in DNA: TGTGCCATCAGCGTACCTCAGGGGGTGGGCTATGGCTACACCTTC. Translated: CAISVPQGVGYGYTF.

This chain uses TRBV6-5 with TRBJ2-7; D is uncertain. The CDR3 consists of 14 residues. The germline V gene has CDR1 MNHEY and CDR2 SVGAGI. Trimming took off 8 bases at V and 0 bases at J, with 14 bases between the two ends. In nucleotides, the CDR3 is TGTGCCAGCGCCTCAAGACCGGGCTCCTACGAGCAGTACTTC. Translating gives CASASRPGSYEQYF.

This chain links TRBV7-2 with TRBJ2-7; 10 nucleotides agree with TRBD1. Germline lookup yields CDR1 SGHTA and CDR2 FQGNSA. There are 17 residues in the CDR3. Trimming cost V 4 bases and J 3 bases; bases outside gene matches: 12. CDR3 nucleotides: TGTGCCAGCAGCTATCCCCTTACCGGGACAGGGGTCTACGAGCAGTACTTC. This codes for CASSYPLTGTGVYEQYF.

This sequence joins TRBV18 and TRBJ1-2, with unresolved D. Trimming pared 4 bases from V and 4 bases from J, leaving 13 bases between. The CDR3 spans 14 residues. CDR1 and CDR2 from the germline V gene are KGHSH and LQKENI. CDR3 bases: TGTGCCAGCTCACTCGAATCCCGGGGCTATGGCTACACCTTC. Protein sequence: CASSLESRGYGYTF. The full variable domain, in which reference TRBV18 and TRBJ1-2 provide the parts outside the CDR3, is NAGVMQNPRHLVRRRGQEARLRCSPMKGHSHVYWYRQLPEEGLKFMVYLQKENIIDESGMPKERFSAEFPKEGPSILRIQQVVRGDSAAYFCASSLESRGYGYTFGSGTRLTVV.